This entry concerns a single T cell receptor beta chain. Antigen: not known. This sample was included in a study of response to subunit inactivated influenza vaccine. The study, taken as a whole, reports: The authors proposed limited new T cell recruitment per seasonal influenza vaccination.

TCRdb reprocessed the RT-PCR reads via MiXCR and lists one record per CDR3 protein. The top ten clones hold around 9.6% of a sample with hundreds of thousands of distinct CDR3 sequences, around a fifth of them seen once. The CDR3 is 14 amino acids. The V segment lost 3 bases and the J segment 4 bases; nucleotides outside the gene matches: 5. Germline-derived CDR1 and CDR2 are SGHRS and YFSETQ. This rearrangement joins TRBV5-1 to TRBJ1-1, with 8 nucleotides matching TRBD1. Sequenced material: PBMCs from blood, taken about 20 months after vaccination. This TCR came from a man between 45 and 75 years old who received an inactivated influenza vaccine. The CDR3 nucleotides read TGCGCCAGCAGCTCGCAGGGGGCCGTCACTGAAGCTTTCTTT. Its protein is CASSSQGAVTEAFF.